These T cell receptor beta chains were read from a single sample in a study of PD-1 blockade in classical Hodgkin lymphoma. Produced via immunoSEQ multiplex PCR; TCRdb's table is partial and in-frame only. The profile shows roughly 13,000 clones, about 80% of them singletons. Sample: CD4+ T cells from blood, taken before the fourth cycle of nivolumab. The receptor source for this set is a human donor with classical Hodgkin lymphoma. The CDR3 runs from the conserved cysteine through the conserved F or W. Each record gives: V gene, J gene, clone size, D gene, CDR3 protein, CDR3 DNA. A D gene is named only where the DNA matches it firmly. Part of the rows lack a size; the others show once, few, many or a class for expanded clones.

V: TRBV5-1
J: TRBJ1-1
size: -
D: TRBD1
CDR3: CASLAGTGGMNTEAFF
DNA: TGCGCCAGCTTAGCTGGGACAGGGGGAATGAACACTGAAGCTTTCTTT

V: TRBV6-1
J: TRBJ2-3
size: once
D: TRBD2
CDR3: CASSAVAGITDTQYF
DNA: TGTGCCAGCAGTGCGGTAGCGGGAATCACAGATACGCAGTATTTT

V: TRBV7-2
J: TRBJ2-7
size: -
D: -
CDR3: CASSPRQEQYEQYF
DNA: TGTGCCAGCAGCCCCCGACAGGAGCAGTACGAGCAGTACTTC

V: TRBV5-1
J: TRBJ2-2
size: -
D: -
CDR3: CASSLGRATTDTGELFF
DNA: TGCGCCAGCAGCTTGGGGAGAGCGACGACGGACACCGGGGAGCTGTTTTTT

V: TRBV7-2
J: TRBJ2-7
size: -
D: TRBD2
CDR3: CASSLATSGSYEQYF
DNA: TGTGCCAGCAGCTTAGCGACTAGCGGGAGCTACGAGCAGTACTTC

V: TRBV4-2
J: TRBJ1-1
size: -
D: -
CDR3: CASSQDTGGNTEAFF
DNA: TGTGCCAGCAGCCAAGATACCGGAGGGAACACTGAAGCTTTCTTT

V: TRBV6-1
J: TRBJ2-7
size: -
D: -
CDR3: CASSARDGNPYEQYF
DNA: TGTGCCAGCAGTGCCCGGGACGGGAATCCCTACGAGCAGTACTTC

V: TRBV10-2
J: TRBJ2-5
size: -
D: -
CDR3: CATSAGFGTQYF
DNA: TGCGCCACCTCGGCCGGCTTTGGGACCCAGTACTTC

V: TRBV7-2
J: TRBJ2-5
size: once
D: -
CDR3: CASSSLKAGTQYF
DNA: TGTGCCAGCAGCTCACTCAAGGCAGGGACCCAGTACTTC

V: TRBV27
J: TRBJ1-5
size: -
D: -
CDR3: CASSPLTDMQPQHF
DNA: TGTGCCAGCAGTCCGTTGACCGACATGCAGCCCCAGCATTTT

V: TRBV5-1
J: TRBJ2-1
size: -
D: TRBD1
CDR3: CASSLFSFGTGVDEQFF
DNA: TGCGCCAGCAGCTTGTTTTCTTTCGGGACAGGGGTGGATGAGCAGTTCTTC

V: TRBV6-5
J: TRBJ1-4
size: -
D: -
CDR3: CASSYSRDRIEKLFF
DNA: TGTGCCAGCAGTTACTCGCGGGACCGAATCGAAAAACTGTTTTTT

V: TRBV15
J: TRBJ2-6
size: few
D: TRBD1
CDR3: CATSRDNRGSGANVLTF
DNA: TGTGCCACCAGCAGAGATAACAGGGGGTCTGGGGCCAACGTCCTGACTTTC

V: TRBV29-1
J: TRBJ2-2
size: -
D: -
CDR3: CSVETATRRGLFF
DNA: TGCAGCGTTGAAACGGCTACCCGGAGGGGGCTGTTTTTT

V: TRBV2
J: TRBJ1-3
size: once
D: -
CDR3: CASRDGGSGNTIYF
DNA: TGTGCCAGCAGGGACGGTGGCTCTGGAAACACCATATATTTT

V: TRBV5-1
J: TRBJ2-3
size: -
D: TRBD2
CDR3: CASSSFLSSGGPESMDTQYF
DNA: TGCGCCAGCAGCTCCTTCTTATCGAGCGGGGGGCCAGAGAGCATGGATACGCAGTATTTT

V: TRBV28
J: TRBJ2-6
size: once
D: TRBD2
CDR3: CASSLYEAGAGANVLTF
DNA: TGTGCCAGCAGTTTATATGAGGCGGGGGCTGGGGCCAACGTCCTGACTTTC

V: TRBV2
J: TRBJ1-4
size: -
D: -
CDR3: CASSASGATNEKLFF
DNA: TGTGCCAGCAGTGCTTCAGGGGCAACTAATGAAAAACTGTTTTTT

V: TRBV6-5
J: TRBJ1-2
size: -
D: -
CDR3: CASSPYLRTNYGYTF
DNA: TGTGCCAGCAGTCCTTATCTAAGGACTAACTATGGCTACACCTTC

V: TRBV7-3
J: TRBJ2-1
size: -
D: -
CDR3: CASSLTWGNEQFF
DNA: TGTGCCAGCAGCTTAACGTGGGGGAATGAGCAGTTCTTC